This TCR beta chain was captured by sequencing in a study of identical twins. Using its own MiXCR run on the 5' RACE reads, TCRdb lists one record per CDR3 protein. The table includes 400,000 to 600,000 distinct CDR3 sequences, about 22% detected once. Germline CDR1 reads SGHTA; CDR2 reads FQGTGA. The CDR3 totals 16 residues. The V segment lost 5 bases and the J segment 3 bases; nucleotides outside the gene matches: 10. These data were likewise used in another study, on yellow fever vaccine responses in identical twins.

This chain links TRBV7-3 with TRBJ2-1; TRBD1 matches 7 bases. The sequencing sample was made of CD4+ T cells sorted from blood. The TCR sequence derives from a woman between 18 and 29 years old in good health. CDR3 nucleotide sequence: TGTGCCAGCAGCACGGACAGGACCAACAACTACAATGAGCAGTTCTTC. Translating it yields CASSTDRTNNYNEQFF.